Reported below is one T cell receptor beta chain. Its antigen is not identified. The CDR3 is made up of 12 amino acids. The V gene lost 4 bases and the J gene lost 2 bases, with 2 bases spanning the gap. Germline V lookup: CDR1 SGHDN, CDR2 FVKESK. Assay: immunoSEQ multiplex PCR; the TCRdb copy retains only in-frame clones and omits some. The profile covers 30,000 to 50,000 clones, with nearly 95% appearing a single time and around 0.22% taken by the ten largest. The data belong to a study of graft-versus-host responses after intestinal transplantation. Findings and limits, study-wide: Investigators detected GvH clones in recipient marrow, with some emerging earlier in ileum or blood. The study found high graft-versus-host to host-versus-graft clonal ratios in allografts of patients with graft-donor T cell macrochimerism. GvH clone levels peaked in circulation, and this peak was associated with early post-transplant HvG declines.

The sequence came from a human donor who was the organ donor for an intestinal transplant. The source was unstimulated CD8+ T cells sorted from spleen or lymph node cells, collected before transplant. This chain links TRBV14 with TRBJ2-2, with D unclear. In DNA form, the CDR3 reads TGTGCCAGCAGCCCCAACACCGGGGAGCTGTTTTTT. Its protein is CASSPNTGELFF.